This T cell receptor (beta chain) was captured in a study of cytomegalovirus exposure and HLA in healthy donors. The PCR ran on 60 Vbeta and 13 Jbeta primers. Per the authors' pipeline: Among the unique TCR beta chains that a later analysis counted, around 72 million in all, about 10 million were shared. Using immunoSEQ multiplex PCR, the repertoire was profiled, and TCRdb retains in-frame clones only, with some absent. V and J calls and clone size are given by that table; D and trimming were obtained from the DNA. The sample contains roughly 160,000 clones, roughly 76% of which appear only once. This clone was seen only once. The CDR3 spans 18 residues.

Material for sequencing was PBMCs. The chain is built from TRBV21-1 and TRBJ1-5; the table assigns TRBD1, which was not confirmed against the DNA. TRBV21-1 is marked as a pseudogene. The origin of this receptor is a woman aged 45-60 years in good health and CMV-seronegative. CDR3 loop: CASSDHPWSGVSNQPQHF. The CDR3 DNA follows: TGTGCCAGCAGCGACCACCCCTGGTCAGGGGTTAGCAATCAGCCCCAGCATTTT.